This record covers a single T cell receptor beta chain. Per the study methods: Using reference gene primer amplification, nucleated cell counts were estimated. Sequencing used immunoSEQ multiplex PCR; TCRdb keeps in-frame clones, though not all of them. The D gene and trimming were derived from the DNA, and the V and J assignments and clone size from that table. The sample gives fewer than 200,000 clones, around 90% of which show up once; 9% to 10% is in the top ten. This record comes from a study of blood T cell repertoires in COVID-19. The study counted Cohort 3 donors as recovered given two negative PCRs, clearance, or symptom resolution. V was pared by 6 bases and J by 0 bases, with 5 bases of the junction left unmatched. The CDR3 length is 16 residues. Germline CDR1 reads MDHEN; CDR2 reads SYDVKM.

This clonotype originated in a woman younger than 30 who had recovered from COVID-19. Sequences were obtained from PBMCs or T cells enriched from blood (not recorded which). This chain connects TRBV28 to TRBJ2-3, with 11 bases aligning to TRBD2. The CDR3 coding sequence is TGTGCCAGCAGACACCCTAGCGGGGGGAGCACAGATACGCAGTATTTT. As protein: CASRHPSGGSTDTQYF. Together with reference TRBV28 and TRBJ2-3, the CDR3 gives the full variable domain: DVKVTQSSRYLVKRTGEKVFLECVQDMDHENMFWYRQDPGLGLRLIYFSYDVKMKEKGDIPEGYSVSREKKERFSLILESASTNQTSMYLCASRHPSGGSTDTQYFGPGTRLTVL.